The 26 T cell receptor beta chains below were found in one sample sequenced in a study of blood T cell repertoires in COVID-19. Using immunoSEQ multiplex PCR, the repertoire was profiled, and TCRdb retains in-frame clones only, with some absent. The data contain about 180,000 clones, 82% of them singletons. The specimen was peripheral blood. These receptors came from a woman aged 70-85 years with acute or convalescent COVID-19.

The chain links TRBV5-1 to TRBJ2-3; the match to TRBD2 covers 8 bases. Trimming at V came to 0 bases and at J to 3 bases, leaving 12 bases not matched to a gene. This CDR3 contains 18 residues. Germline CDR1 reads SGHRS; CDR2 reads YFSETQ. The CDR3 DNA is TGCGCCAGCAGCTTGGGGCTTCTGGCGGGAGGAGAGACAGATACGCAGTATTTT. Translated, it gives CASSLGLLAGGETDTQYF.

This chain's CDR3 is CASKSETQYF. Here the CDR3 DNA reads TGTGCCAGCAAATCGGAGACCCAGTACTTC. The chain couples TRBV28 to TRBJ2-5; no firm D call. Germline-derived CDR1 and CDR2 are MDHEN and SYDVKM. Trimming cost V 7 bases and J 5 bases, with 5 bases left between them. The CDR3 sequence is 10 residues long.

The chain employs TRBV5-4 and TRBJ1-2; D gene ambiguous. This CDR3 contains 13 residues. V lost 1 base, J lost 8 bases, and 12 bases lay in between. CDR1 and CDR2 from the germline V gene are SGHNT and YYREEE (reference sequence). CDR3 residues: CASSLREGEGYTF. The CDR3 coding sequence is TGTGCCAGCAGCTTGAGGGAGGGTGAGGGCTACACCTTC.

The gene calls are TRBV5-1 and TRBJ2-7; 8 nucleotides agree with TRBD1. The germline V gene encodes CDR1 SGHRS and CDR2 YFSETQ. The CDR3 runs 13 residues. The ends lost 4 bases at V and 7 bases at J; junction bases unmatched: 7. In nucleotides, the CDR3 is TGCGCCAGCAGCATCACAGGGGGGCGGGAGCAGTACTTC. This sequence encodes CASSITGGREQYF.

V is TRBV29-1 and J is TRBJ2-5; tentatively, D is TRBD2 (5 bases). V lost 3 bases and J lost 4, with 12 bases in between. Germline V gene sequence: CDR1 SQVTM, CDR2 ANQGSEA. The CDR3 spans 13 residues. CDR3 sequence reads: CSVDLQGGETQYF. As DNA, the CDR3 is TGCAGCGTTGATCTCCAAGGAGGAGAGACCCAGTACTTC. Variable domain in full (rest from reference TRBV29-1 and TRBJ2-5): SAVISQKPSRDICQRGTSLTIQCQVDSQVTMMFWYRQQPGQSLTLIATANQGSEATYESGFVIDKFPISRPNLTFSTLTVSNMSPEDSSIYLCSVDLQGGETQYFGPGTRLLVL.

The chain is built from TRBV7-8 and TRBJ1-5; 7 positions agree with TRBD1. The CDR3 length is 15 residues. Germline CDR1 and CDR2: SGHVS and FQNEAQ. After removal of 0 bases from V and 7 bases from J, the junction contained 6 bases not matched to a gene. CDR3 DNA: TGTGCCAGCAGCTTAGCGACAGGGTCGGGGCAGCCCCAGCATTTT. This gives the protein CASSLATGSGQPQHF.

The gene calls are TRBV7-9 and TRBJ1-2; 12 bases agree with TRBD1. The CDR3 runs 14 residues. V was pared by 4 bases and J by 8 bases, with 5 bases of the junction left unmatched. The germline V gene encodes CDR1 SEHNR and CDR2 FQNEAQ (reference sequence). The CDR3 DNA reads TGTGCCAGCAGCTCGGGACAGGGGGCTGAGGGCTACACCTTC. Protein sequence: CASSSGQGAEGYTF.

This clone was detected only once. The chain employs TRBV27 and TRBJ1-2; no definite D call. This CDR3 comprises 14 residues. CDR1 and CDR2 (germline): MNHEY, SMNVEV (reference sequence). The V gene lost 6 bases and the J gene lost 5 bases, with 16 bases spanning the gap. Written as DNA, the CDR3 is TGTGCCAGCAGCCTGGATTATTCGGGGTATGGCTACACCTTC. Translation: CASSLDYSGYGYTF.

The chain links TRBV28 to TRBJ1-3; D not certain. This CDR3 is 13 amino acids long. In germline, CDR1 is MDHEN, CDR2 SYDVKM. The V end lost 6 bases, the J end lost 0 bases, and 6 bases lay between the germline ends. CDR3 sequence: CASRARSGNTIYF. The DNA of the CDR3 is TGTGCCAGCAGGGCTCGCTCTGGAAACACCATATATTTT.

The chain recombines TRBV12-3 or TRBV12-4 with TRBJ2-1, with 7 bases aligning to TRBD1. The CDR3 has 13 residues. The trim removed 6 bases at V and 10 bases at J, leaving 9 bases unmatched. CDR3: CASSQGVAGEQFF. In nucleotides, the CDR3 is TGTGCCAGCAGCCAGGGGGTGGCGGGCGAGCAGTTCTTC.

V gene TRBV11-2 combines with J gene TRBJ1-2; the D gene is possibly TRBD1 (6 bases). Per the germline V gene, CDR1 is SGHAT and CDR2 is FQNNGV. This CDR3 is 15 amino acids long. V was shortened by 0 bases and J by 8 bases, with 16 bases between the two germline ends. The CDR3 loop reads CASSLEGGAGNGYTF. CDR3 coding DNA: TGTGCCAGCAGCTTAGAGGGGGGGGCCGGGAACGGCTACACCTTC.

The V and J genes are TRBV9 and TRBJ2-7; D gene uncertain. Germline V gene data show CDR1 as SGDLS and CDR2 as YYNGEE. CDR3 length: 13 residues. V was clipped by 0 bases and J by 3 bases, with 7 bases between them. CDR3 sequence: CASSVAHSYEQYF. CDR3 coding DNA: TGTGCCAGCAGCGTAGCTCACAGCTACGAGCAGTACTTC. Filled out from reference TRBV9 and TRBJ2-7, the complete variable domain reads DSGVTQTPKHLITATGQRVTLRCSPRSGDLSVYWYQQSLDQGLQFLIQYYNGEERAKGNILERFSAQQFPDLHSELNLSSLELGDSALYFCASSVAHSYEQYFGPGTRLTVT.

V is TRBV7-2 and J is TRBJ2-1; D possibly corresponds to TRBD1 (5 bases). The CDR3 is made up of 12 amino acids. Germline V gene sequence: CDR1 SGHTA, CDR2 FQGNSA. V was trimmed by 5 bases and J by 11 bases, leaving 13 bases between them. The CDR3 spells CASSPTGLQQFF. CDR3 sequence (DNA): TGTGCCAGCAGCCCCACAGGTTTACAGCAGTTCTTC.

The chain recombines TRBV21-1 with TRBJ2-4; TRBD2 reflects the table's D call only, with no check against the DNA. TRBV21-1 is labeled a pseudogene. There are 18 residues in the CDR3. In DNA, the CDR3 is TGTGCCAGCAGCAGAATAGCGGGGGGGCCGAGATGGAAAAACATTCAGTACTTC. Amino acids: CASSRIAGGPRWKNIQYF.

V is TRBV28 and J is TRBJ2-1, with a tentative D call TRBD1 (7 bases). The CDR3 is 17 residues long. V lost 5 bases, J lost 3 bases, and 20 bases lay in between. The germline CDR1 and CDR2 sequences are MDHEN and SYDVKM. CDR3 region: CASSPAGQPFIYNEQFF. DNA for the CDR3: TGTGCCAGCAGTCCCGCGGGACAGCCGTTTATCTACAATGAGCAGTTCTTC.

The chain couples TRBV27 to TRBJ1-1, with D possibly TRBD1 on 5 matching bases. V was clipped by 3 bases and J by 1 base, with 9 bases between them. CDR3 size: 14 residues. Germline values: CDR1 MNHEY, CDR2 SMNVEV (reference sequence). The CDR3 here is CASSFPGPNTEAFF. The CDR3 DNA reads TGTGCCAGCAGTTTCCCAGGGCCGAACACTGAAGCTTTCTTT.

The table lists this clone with a few counts. This chain joins TRBV9 and TRBJ2-5; 9 positions match TRBD1. This CDR3 region has 15 residues. CDR1 and CDR2 from the germline V gene are SGDLS and YYNGEE. V lost 4 bases to trimming and J lost 5 bases; unmatched junction nucleotides: 9. CDR3: CASSSQGQGVETQYF. DNA of the CDR3: TGTGCCAGCAGCTCCCAGGGACAGGGAGTGGAGACCCAGTACTTC.

The chain couples TRBV4-1 to TRBJ1-2; D unresolved. Germline CDR1 MGHRA, CDR2 YSYEKL. V lost 3 bases, J lost 4 bases, and 9 bases lay in between. CDR3 length: 13 residues. CDR3 protein: CASSQSRFYGYTF. The CDR3 nucleotides read TGCGCCAGCAGCCAGTCTAGGTTCTATGGCTACACCTTC.

The rearrangement links TRBV4-3 to TRBJ2-7; TRBD2 agrees at 14 bases. There are 16 residues in the CDR3. Germline V gene data show CDR1 as LGHNA and CDR2 as YSLEER. Unmatched junction bases numbered 3, after V lost 1 base and J lost 4 bases. The CDR3 nucleotides are TGCGCCAGCAGCCAAGCTGGGACTAGCGGGGGTTACGAGCAGTACTTC. It yields the protein CASSQAGTSGGYEQYF.

The chain carries TRBV9 and TRBJ2-7; a possible D gene is TRBD1 (6 bases). Germline V gives CDR1 SGDLS, CDR2 YYNGEE. V was pared by 3 bases and J by 4 bases, with 17 bases between. This CDR3 spans 15 amino acids. The CDR3 DNA is TGTGCCAGCAGCGCCCGACCCCAAGGGGGATACGAGCAGTACTTC. Translation: CASSARPQGGYEQYF.

The chain has TRBV30 and TRBJ2-5; TRBD2 aligns across 15 bases. This CDR3 is built from 16 residues. The V and J ends lost 5 bases and 4 bases, in that order; junction bases with no gene match: 8. Germline V gene sequence: CDR1 GTSNPN, CDR2 SVGIG (reference sequence). The CDR3 DNA follows: TGTGCCTGGTCCTACGGACTAGCGGGAGGGCCAGAGACCCAGTACTTC. Its translation is CAWSYGLAGGPETQYF. Full variable domain (remainder filled in from reference TRBV30 and TRBJ2-5): SQTIHQWPATLVQPVGSPLSLECTVEGTSNPNLYWYRQAAGRGLQLLFYSVGIGQISSEVPQNLSASRPQDRQFILSSKKLLLSDSGFYLCAWSYGLAGGPETQYFGPGTRLLVL.

This sequence joins TRBV10-1 and TRBJ2-2; D ambiguous. The CDR3 extends over 14 amino acids. Trimming took 9 bases from V and 3 from J, leaving 14 bases between them. CDR1 and CDR2 (germline): WNHNN, SYGVQD (reference sequence). The CDR3 DNA sequence: TGCGCCAGTAACGGGTACATTTACACCGGGGAGCTGTTTTTT. This codes for CASNGYIYTGELFF.

V is TRBV28 and J is TRBJ2-2; D may be TRBD1 (6 bases). CDR3 length: 17 residues. V lost 5 bases and J lost 9, with 25 bases in between. Germline values: CDR1 MDHEN, CDR2 SYDVKM. The CDR3, as DNA: TGTGCCAGCAGTCTCATCCGACCCAGGGGTTTAAAGAGGGAGCTGTTTTTT. Translating it yields CASSLIRPRGLKRELFF.

The CDR3 sequence: CASSKPGTGPPLHF. DNA for the CDR3: TGTGCCAGCAGTAAACCCGGGACAGGGCCACCCCTCCACTTT. This sequence joins TRBV6-2 or TRBV6-3 and TRBJ1-6; TRBD1 aligns across 9 bases. The CDR3 is made up of 14 amino acids. Germline V gene data show CDR1 as MNHEY and CDR2 as SVGEGT. V shed 5 bases and J 11 bases; nucleotides not matched to a gene: 7.

Written as DNA, the CDR3 is TGTGCCAGCAGTTTATCCTCGGGTCATGGGACCCAGTACTTC. This translates into CASSLSSGHGTQYF. The chain carries TRBV27 and TRBJ2-5; D is unresolved. In germline, CDR1 is MNHEY, CDR2 SMNVEV (reference sequence). The CDR3 is 14 residues long. V shed 0 bases and J shed 7 bases, with 12 bases lying between them.

The chain joins TRBV12-3 or TRBV12-4 to TRBJ1-1; unclear D gene. The V end was cut by 4 bases, the J end by 0 bases, with 6 bases between. The CDR3 totals 13 residues. CDR3 in DNA: TGTGCCAGCAGTTACTACCTGAACACTGAAGCTTTCTTT. This codes for CASSYYLNTEAFF.